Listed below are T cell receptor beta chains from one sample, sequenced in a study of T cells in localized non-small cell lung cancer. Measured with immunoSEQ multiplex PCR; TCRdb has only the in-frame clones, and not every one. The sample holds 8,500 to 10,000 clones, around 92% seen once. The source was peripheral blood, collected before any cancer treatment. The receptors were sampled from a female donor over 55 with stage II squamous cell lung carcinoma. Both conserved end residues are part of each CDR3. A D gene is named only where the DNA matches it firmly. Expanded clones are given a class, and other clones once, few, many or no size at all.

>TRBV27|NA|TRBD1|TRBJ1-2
CASSLWTGDGYTF
TGTGCCAGCAGTTTATGGACAGGGGACGGCTACACCTTC
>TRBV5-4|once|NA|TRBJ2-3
CASSLRGPSEAQYF
TGTGCCAGCAGCTTACGGGGACCGTCGGAGGCGCAGTATTTT
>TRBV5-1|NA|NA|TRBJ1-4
CASSSGRTGEKLFF
TGCGCCAGCAGCTCGGGACGGACCGGGGAAAAACTGTTTTTT
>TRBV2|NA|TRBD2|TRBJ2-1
CASSDYSGGRDEQFF
TGTGCCAGCAGTGACTATAGCGGGGGGCGGGATGAGCAGTTCTTC
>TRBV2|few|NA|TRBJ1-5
CASHRDVSSAQHF
TGTGCCAGTCACCGGGACGTCTCCTCGGCCCAGCATTTT
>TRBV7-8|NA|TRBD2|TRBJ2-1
CASRNPSGSSYNEQFF
TGTGCCAGCAGAAACCCGAGCGGGAGCTCCTACAATGAGCAGTTCTTC
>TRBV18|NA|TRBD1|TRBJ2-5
CASSPPGGLETQYF
TGTGCCAGCTCACCCCCAGGGGGTTTGGAGACCCAGTACTTC
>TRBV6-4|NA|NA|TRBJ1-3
CASSPEAGNTIYF
TGTGCCAGCAGCCCCGAGGCTGGAAACACCATATATTTT
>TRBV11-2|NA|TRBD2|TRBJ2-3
CASSSLRPTSGLRSDTQYF
TGTGCCAGCAGCTCCTTACGCCCGACTAGCGGGCTCCGGTCAGATACGCAGTATTTT
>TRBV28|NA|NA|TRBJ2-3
CASSLDGAADTQYF
TGTGCCAGCAGTTTAGACGGGGCCGCAGATACGCAGTATTTT
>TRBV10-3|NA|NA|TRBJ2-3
CAISEYSEHTDTQYF
TGTGCCATCAGTGAGTATAGCGAACACACAGATACGCAGTATTTT
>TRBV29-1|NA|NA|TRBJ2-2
CSASSAFGTPGRSINTGELFF
TGCAGCGCCTCTTCAGCGTTCGGGACACCGGGACGTAGTATAAACACCGGGGAGCTGTTTTTT
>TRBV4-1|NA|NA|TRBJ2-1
CASSQERGSLYNEQFF
TGCGCCAGCAGCCAAGAGCGCGGGTCACTCTACAATGAGCAGTTCTTC
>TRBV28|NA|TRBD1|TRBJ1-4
CASSALLGTENEKLFF
TGTGCCAGCAGTGCTCTCCTAGGGACAGAAAATGAAAAACTGTTTTTT
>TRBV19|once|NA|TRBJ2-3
CASSLTGTSTDTQYF
TGTGCCAGTAGCTTGACAGGAACTAGCACAGATACGCAGTATTTT
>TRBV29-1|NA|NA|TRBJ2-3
CSVEERLESTRTDTQYF
TGCAGCGTTGAGGAAAGATTGGAATCGACTAGAACAGATACGCAGTATTTT
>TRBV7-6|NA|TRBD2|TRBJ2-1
CASSLGVGTRVHEQFF
TGTGCCAGCAGCTTAGGGGTGGGGACTAGAGTCCATGAGCAGTTCTTC
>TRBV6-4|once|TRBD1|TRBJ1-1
CASSAQGARGTEAFF
TGTGCCAGCAGTGCCCAGGGGGCGAGGGGGACTGAAGCTTTCTTT
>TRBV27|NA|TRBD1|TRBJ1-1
CASRRGQTNDKAFF
TGTGCCAGCAGGAGGGGACAGACTAATGATAAAGCTTTCTTT
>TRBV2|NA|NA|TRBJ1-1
CAGLGGRANTEAFF
TGTGCCGGGCTGGGGGGCAGGGCAAACACTGAAGCTTTCTTT
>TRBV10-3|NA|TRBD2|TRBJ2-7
CAIKGTSGWYEQYF
TGTGCCATCAAGGGGACTAGCGGGTGGTACGAGCAGTACTTC
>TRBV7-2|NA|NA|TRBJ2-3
CASTSALPGSGTDTQYF
TGTGCCAGCACCTCGGCCCTCCCGGGGAGCGGCACAGATACGCAGTATTTT
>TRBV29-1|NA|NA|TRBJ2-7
CSVDYGGGPYEQYF
TGCAGCGTTGACTACGGTGGGGGGCCCTACGAGCAGTACTTC
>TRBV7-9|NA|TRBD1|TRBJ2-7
CASSLAGQGYEQYF
TGTGCCAGCAGCTTGGCCGGACAGGGTTACGAGCAGTACTTC
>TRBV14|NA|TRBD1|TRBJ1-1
CASSQRLAPGQGLNTEAFF
TGTGCCAGCAGCCAAAGATTGGCCCCGGGACAGGGTTTGAACACTGAAGCTTTCTTT
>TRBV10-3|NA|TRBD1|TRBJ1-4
CAISTGGTNEKLFF
TGTGCCATCAGCACAGGGGGCACTAATGAAAAACTGTTTTTT
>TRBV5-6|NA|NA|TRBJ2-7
CASSATGIVEQYF
TGTGCCAGCAGCGCGACAGGTATAGTAGAGCAGTACTTC
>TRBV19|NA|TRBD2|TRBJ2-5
CASSIGGSGAQETQYF
TGTGCCAGTAGTATAGGTGGTAGCGGGGCCCAAGAGACCCAGTACTTC